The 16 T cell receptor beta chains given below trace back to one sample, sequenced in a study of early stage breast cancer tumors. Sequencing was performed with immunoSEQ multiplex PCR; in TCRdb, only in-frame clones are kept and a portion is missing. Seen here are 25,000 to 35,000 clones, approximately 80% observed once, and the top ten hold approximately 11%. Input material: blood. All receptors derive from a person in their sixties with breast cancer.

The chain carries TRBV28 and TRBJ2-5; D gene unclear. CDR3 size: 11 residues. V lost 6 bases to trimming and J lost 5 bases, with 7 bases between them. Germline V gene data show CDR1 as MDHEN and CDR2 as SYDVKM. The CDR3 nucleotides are TGTGCCAGCAGCTCTACTGAGACCCAGTACTTC. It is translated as CASSSTETQYF.

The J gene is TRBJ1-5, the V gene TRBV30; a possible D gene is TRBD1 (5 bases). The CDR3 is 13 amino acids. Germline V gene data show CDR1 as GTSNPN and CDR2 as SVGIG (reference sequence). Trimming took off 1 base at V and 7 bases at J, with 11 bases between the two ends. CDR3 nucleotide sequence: TGTGCCTGGAGTGGGCAGGGAGGGCAGCCCCAGCATTTT. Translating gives CAWSGQGGQPQHF.

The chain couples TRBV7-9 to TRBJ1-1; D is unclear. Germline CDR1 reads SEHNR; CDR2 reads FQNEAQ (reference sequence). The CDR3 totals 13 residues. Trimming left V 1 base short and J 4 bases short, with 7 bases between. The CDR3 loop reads CASSLVGVTEAFF. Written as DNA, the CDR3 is TGTGCCAGCAGCTTAGTCGGGGTCACTGAAGCTTTCTTT.

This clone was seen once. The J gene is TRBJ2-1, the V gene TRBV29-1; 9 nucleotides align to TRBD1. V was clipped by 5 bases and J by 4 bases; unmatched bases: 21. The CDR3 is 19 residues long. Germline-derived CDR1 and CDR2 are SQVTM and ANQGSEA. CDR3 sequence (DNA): TGCAGCGTTTCCCCCCTTGGTGGGACAGGGACCGTGAGGTACAATGAGCAGTTCTTC. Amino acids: CSVSPLGGTGTVRYNEQFF.

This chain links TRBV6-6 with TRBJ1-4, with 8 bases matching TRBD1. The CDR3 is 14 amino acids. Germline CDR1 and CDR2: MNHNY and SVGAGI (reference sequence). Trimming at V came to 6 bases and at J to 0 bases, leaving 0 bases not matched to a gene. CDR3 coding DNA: TGTGCCAGCAGGACAGGGGCAACTAATGAAAAACTGTTTTTT. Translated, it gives CASRTGATNEKLFF.

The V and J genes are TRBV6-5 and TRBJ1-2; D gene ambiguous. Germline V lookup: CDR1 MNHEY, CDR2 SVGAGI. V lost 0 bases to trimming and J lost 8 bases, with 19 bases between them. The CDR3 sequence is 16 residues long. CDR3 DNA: TGTGCCAGCAGTTACTCGACATCAAGCAGTTTAGGCGGCTACACCTTC. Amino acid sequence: CASSYSTSSSLGGYTF.

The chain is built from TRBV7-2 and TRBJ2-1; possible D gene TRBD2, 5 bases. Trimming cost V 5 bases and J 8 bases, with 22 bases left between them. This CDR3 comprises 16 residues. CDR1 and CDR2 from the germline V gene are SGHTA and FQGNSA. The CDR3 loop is CASSRTRVNRRDEQFF. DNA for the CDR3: TGTGCCAGCAGCCGCACGCGGGTAAACCGACGGGATGAGCAGTTCTTC.

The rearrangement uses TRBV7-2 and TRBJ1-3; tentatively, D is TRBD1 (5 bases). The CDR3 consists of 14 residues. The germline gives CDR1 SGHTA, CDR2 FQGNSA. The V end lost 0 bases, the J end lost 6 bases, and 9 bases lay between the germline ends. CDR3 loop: CASSLALGPNTIYF. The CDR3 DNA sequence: TGTGCCAGCAGCTTAGCGCTGGGGCCAAACACCATATATTTT.

CDR3 nucleotide sequence: TGTGCCAGCAGTCCAACGATCGGGACTAGCGGTTCCTACGAGCAGTACTTC. It encodes CASSPTIGTSGSYEQYF. The rearrangement uses TRBV27 and TRBJ2-7; 11 bases fit TRBD2. Germline trimming cut 5 bases from V and 1 base from J; bases unmatched to any gene: 10. Germline loops: CDR1 MNHEY, CDR2 SMNVEV (reference sequence). This CDR3 spans 17 amino acids.

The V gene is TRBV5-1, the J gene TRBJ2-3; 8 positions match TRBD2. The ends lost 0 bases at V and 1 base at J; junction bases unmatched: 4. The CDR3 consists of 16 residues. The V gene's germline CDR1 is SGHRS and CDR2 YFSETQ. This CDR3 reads CASSLAYSGGTDTQYF. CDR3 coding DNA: TGCGCCAGCAGCTTGGCGTATAGCGGGGGCACAGATACGCAGTATTTT.

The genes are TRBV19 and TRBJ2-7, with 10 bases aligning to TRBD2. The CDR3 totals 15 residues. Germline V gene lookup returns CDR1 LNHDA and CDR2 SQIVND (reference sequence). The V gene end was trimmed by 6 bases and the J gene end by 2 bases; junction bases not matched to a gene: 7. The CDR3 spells CASRPTSGSTYEQYF. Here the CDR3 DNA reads TGTGCCAGTAGGCCGACTAGCGGGTCTACCTACGAGCAGTACTTC.

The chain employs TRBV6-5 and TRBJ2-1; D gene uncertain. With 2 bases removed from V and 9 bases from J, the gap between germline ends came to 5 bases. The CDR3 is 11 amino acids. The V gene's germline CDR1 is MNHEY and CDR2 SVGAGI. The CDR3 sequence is CASSYGTEQFF. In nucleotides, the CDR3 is TGTGCCAGCAGTTACGGCACTGAGCAGTTCTTC.

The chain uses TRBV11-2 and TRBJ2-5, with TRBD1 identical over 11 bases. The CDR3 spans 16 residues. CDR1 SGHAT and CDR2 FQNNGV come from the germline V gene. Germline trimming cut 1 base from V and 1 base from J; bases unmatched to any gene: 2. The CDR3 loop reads CASSLGTGGLQETQYF. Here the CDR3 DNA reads TGTGCCAGCAGCTTAGGGACAGGGGGCCTCCAAGAGACCCAGTACTTC.

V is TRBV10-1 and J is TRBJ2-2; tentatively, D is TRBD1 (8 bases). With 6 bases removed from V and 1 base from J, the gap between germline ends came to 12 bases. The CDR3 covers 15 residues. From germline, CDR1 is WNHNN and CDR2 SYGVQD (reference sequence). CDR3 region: CASRGGTGNTGELFF. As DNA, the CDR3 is TGCGCCAGCAGGGGGGGGACAGGGAACACCGGGGAGCTGTTTTTT.

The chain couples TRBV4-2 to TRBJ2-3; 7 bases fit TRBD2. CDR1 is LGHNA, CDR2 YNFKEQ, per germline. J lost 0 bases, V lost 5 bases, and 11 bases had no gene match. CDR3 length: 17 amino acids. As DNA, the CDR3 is TGTGCCAGCAGCTCCCCGCCCGGTAGCGGGAGCACAGATACGCAGTATTTT. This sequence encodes CASSSPPGSGSTDTQYF.

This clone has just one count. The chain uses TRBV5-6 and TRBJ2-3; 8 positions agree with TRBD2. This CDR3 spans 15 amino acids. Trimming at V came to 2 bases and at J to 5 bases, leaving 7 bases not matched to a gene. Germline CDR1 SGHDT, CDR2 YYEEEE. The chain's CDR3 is CASSLEAGALDTQYF. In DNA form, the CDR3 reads TGTGCCAGCAGCTTAGAAGCGGGAGCCCTAGATACGCAGTATTTT.